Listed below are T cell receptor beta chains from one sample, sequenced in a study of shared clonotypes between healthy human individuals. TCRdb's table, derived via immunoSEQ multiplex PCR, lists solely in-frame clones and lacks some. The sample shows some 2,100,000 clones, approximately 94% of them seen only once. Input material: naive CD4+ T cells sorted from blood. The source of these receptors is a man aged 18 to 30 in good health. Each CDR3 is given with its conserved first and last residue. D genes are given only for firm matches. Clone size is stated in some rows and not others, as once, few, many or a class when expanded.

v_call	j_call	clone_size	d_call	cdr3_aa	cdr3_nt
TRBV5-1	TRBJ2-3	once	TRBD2	CASRPSGTSTDTQYF	TGCGCCAGCAGACCAAGCGGGACTAGCACAGATACGCAGTATTTT
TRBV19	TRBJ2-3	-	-	CASSIETITDTQYF	TGTGCCAGTAGTATCGAGACGATCACAGATACGCAGTATTTT
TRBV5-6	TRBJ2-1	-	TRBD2	CASSLRGREYNEQFF	TGTGCCAGCAGCTTGCGCGGGAGGGAATACAATGAGCAGTTCTTC
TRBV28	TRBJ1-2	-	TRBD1	CASSLLPGQGADGYTF	TGTGCCAGCAGTCTACTCCCGGGACAGGGGGCCGATGGCTACACCTTC
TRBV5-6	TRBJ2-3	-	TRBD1	CASSLGAGGGDTQYF	TGTGCCAGCAGCTTGGGGGCAGGGGGCGGTGATACGCAGTATTTT
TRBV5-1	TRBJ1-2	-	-	CASSLGVQGGYTF	TGCGCCAGCAGCTTGGGAGTTCAGGGGGGCTACACCTTC
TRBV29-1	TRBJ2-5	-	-	CSVRVGAETQYF	TGCAGCGTGCGGGTAGGGGCAGAGACCCAGTACTTC
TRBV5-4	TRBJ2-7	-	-	CASSLVGEGGYEQYF	TGTGCCAGCAGCTTGGTGGGGGAAGGGGGTTACGAGCAGTACTTC
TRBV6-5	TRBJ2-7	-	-	CASSDSGYEQYF	TGTGCCAGCAGTGATAGCGGATACGAGCAGTACTTC
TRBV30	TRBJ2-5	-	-	CAWVLQGLGETQYF	TGTGCCTGGGTACTACAGGGTTTGGGAGAGACCCAGTACTTC
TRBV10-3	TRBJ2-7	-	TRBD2	CAISESSGGSYEQYF	TGTGCCATCAGTGAGTCCAGCGGGGGTTCCTACGAGCAGTACTTC
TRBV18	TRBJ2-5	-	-	CASSPGLQETQYF	TGTGCCAGCTCACCCGGACTACAGGAGACCCAGTACTTC
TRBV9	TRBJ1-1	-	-	CASSVFRGTEAFF	TGTGCCAGCAGCGTATTTAGGGGTACTGAAGCTTTCTTT
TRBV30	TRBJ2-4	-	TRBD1	CAWSVRDRVDKNIQYF	TGTGCCTGGAGTGTAAGGGACAGGGTAGACAAAAACATTCAGTACTTC
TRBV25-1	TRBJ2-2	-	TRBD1	CASSQGQVITGELFF	TGTGCCAGCAGTCAGGGACAGGTGATCACCGGGGAGCTGTTTTTT
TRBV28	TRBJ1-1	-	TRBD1	CASRGYTGGGTEAFF	TGTGCCAGCAGGGGGTACACAGGGGGAGGGACTGAAGCTTTCTTT
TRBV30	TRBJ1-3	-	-	CAWRMGGGGNTIYF	TGTGCCTGGAGGATGGGAGGGGGAGGAAACACCATATATTTT
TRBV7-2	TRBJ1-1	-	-	CASSSTLNTEAFF	TGTGCCAGCAGCTCAACGTTGAACACTGAAGCTTTCTTT
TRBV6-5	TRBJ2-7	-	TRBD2	CASSYSFASGRLEQYF	TGTGCCAGCAGTTACTCGTTCGCTAGCGGGAGGCTCGAGCAGTACTTC
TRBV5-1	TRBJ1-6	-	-	CASSLGQGFSSYNSPLHF	TGCGCCAGCAGCTTGGGCCAGGGCTTTAGCTCCTATAATTCACCCCTCCACTTT
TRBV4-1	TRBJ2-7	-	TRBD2	CASSQVGLAGSYEQYF	TGCGCCAGCAGCCAAGTCGGCCTAGCGGGATCCTACGAGCAGTACTTC
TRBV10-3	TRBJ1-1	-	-	CAISTNPAGDTEAFF	TGTGCCATCAGTACTAACCCGGCCGGGGACACTGAAGCTTTCTTT
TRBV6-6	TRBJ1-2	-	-	CASSYSTNNYGYTF	TGTGCCAGCAGTTACAGTACAAACAACTATGGCTACACCTTC
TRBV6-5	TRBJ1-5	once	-	CASSEDQPQHF	TGTGCCAGCAGTGAGGATCAGCCCCAGCATTTT
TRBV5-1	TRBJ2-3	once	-	CASSLGVLSTDTQYF	TGCGCCAGCAGCTTGGGGGTGCTTAGCACAGATACGCAGTATTTT
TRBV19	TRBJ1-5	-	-	CASSMSRVRNQPQHF	TGTGCCAGTAGTATGTCCAGGGTTAGAAATCAGCCCCAGCATTTT
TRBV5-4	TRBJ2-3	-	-	CASSRSTDTQYF	TGTGCCAGCAGCCGTAGCACAGATACGCAGTATTTT
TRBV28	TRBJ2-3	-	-	CASSWGGLADTQYF	TGTGCCAGCAGTTGGGGGGGGCTCGCAGATACGCAGTATTTT
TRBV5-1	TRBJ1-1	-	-	CASSSGHRGGTEAFF	TGCGCCAGCAGCTCGGGACACCGGGGAGGGACTGAAGCTTTCTTT
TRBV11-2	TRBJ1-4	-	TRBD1	CASSLGQGADEKLFF	TGTGCCAGCAGCTTAGGACAGGGGGCGGATGAAAAACTGTTTTTT
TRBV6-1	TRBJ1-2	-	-	CASSELSGYGYTF	TGTGCCAGCAGTGAACTTTCCGGGTATGGCTACACCTTC
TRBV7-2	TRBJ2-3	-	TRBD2	CASSLERGDTQYF	TGTGCCAGCAGCCTCGAGCGGGGAGATACGCAGTATTTT
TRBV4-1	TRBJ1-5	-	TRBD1	CASSRTGVQPQHF	TGCGCCAGCAGCCGCACAGGGGTTCAGCCCCAGCATTTT
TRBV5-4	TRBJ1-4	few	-	CASSPGGTNEKLFF	TGTGCCAGCAGCCCCGGGGGGACTAATGAAAAACTGTTTTTT
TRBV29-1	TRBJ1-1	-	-	CSAAGRGRDTEAFF	TGCAGCGCCGCGGGGCGGGGACGCGACACTGAAGCTTTCTTT
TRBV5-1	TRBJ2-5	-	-	CASSLSYMIGETQYF	TGCGCCAGCAGCTTAAGTTACATGATCGGAGAGACCCAGTACTTC
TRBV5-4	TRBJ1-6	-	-	CASSLTGSSYNSPLHF	TGTGCCAGCAGCTTGACAGGGAGCTCCTATAATTCACCCCTCCACTTT
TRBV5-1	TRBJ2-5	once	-	CASSFAGGGALQETQYF	TGCGCCAGCAGCTTCGCTGGGGGTGGGGCACTACAAGAGACCCAGTACTTC
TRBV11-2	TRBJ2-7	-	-	CASSPPTLQRYEQYF	TGTGCCAGCAGCCCGCCGACACTACAGAGATACGAGCAGTACTTC
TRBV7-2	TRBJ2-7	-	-	CASSLARGSPYEQYF	TGTGCCAGCAGCTTAGCCCGTGGCAGCCCCTACGAGCAGTACTTC
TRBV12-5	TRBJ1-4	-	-	CASGPIPGRVNEKLFF	TGTGCTAGTGGACCCATTCCGGGACGGGTTAATGAAAAACTGTTTTTT
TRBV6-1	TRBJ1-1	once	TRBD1	CASSAAGGVPEAFF	TGTGCCAGCAGTGCGGCAGGGGGCGTACCTGAAGCTTTCTTT
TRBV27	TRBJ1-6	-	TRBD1	CASSFGTGSSPLHF	TGTGCCAGCAGTTTTGGGACAGGGAGTTCACCCCTCCACTTT
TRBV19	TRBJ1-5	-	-	CASSSLLYSNQPQHF	TGTGCCAGTAGCTCCCTACTGTATAGCAATCAGCCCCAGCATTTT
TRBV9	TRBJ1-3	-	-	CASSVGGGPLSGNTIYF	TGTGCCAGCAGCGTAGGAGGGGGGCCCCTCTCTGGAAACACCATATATTTT
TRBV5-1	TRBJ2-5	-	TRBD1	CASSFGTGGETQYF	TGCGCCAGCAGCTTCGGGACAGGGGGAGAGACCCAGTACTTC
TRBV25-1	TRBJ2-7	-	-	CASSDPPRGASEQYF	TGTGCCAGCAGTGACCCTCCCCGGGGCGCGAGCGAGCAGTACTTC
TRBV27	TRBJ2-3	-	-	CASSSLLGTDTQYF	TGTGCCAGCAGTTCACTTCTTGGCACAGATACGCAGTATTTT
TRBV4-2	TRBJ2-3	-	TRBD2	CASSQELASGSTDTQYF	TGTGCCAGCAGCCAAGAGCTTGCTAGCGGAAGCACAGATACGCAGTATTTT
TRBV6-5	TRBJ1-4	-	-	CASSYSGRGGEKLFF	TGTGCCAGCAGTTACTCCGGCAGGGGCGGCGAAAAACTGTTTTTT
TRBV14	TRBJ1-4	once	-	CASSQRYATNEKLFF	TGTGCCAGCAGCCAGCGGTATGCAACTAATGAAAAACTGTTTTTT
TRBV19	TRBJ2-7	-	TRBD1	CARETGPYEQYF	TGTGCCAGAGAGACAGGGCCCTACGAGCAGTACTTC
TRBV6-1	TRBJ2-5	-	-	CASRLTGSGIETQYF	TGTGCCAGCAGGCTTACAGGGTCCGGAATAGAGACCCAGTACTTC
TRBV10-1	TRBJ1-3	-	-	CASSDSGRAGNTIYF	TGCGCCAGCAGTGATTCGGGGAGAGCTGGAAACACCATATATTTT